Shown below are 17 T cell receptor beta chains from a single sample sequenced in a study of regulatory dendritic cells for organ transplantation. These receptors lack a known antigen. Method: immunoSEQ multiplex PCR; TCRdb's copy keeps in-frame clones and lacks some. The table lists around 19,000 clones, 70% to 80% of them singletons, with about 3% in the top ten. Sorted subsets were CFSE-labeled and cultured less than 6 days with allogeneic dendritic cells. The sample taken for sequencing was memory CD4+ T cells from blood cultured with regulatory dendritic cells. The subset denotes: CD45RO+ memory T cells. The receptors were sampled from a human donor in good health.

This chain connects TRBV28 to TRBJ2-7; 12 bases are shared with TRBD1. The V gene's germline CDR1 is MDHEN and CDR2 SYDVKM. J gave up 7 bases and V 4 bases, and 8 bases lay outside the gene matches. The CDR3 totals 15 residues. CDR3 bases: TGTGCCAGCAGTTGGCCGGGACAGGGGGCGAGGGAGCAGTACTTC. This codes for CASSWPGQGAREQYF.

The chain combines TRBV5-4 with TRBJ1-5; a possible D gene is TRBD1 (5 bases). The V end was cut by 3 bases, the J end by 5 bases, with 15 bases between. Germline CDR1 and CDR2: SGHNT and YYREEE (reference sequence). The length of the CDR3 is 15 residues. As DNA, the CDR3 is TGTGCCAGCAGCTCAAACGGGATAGGGGATCAGCCCCAGCATTTT. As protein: CASSSNGIGDQPQHF.

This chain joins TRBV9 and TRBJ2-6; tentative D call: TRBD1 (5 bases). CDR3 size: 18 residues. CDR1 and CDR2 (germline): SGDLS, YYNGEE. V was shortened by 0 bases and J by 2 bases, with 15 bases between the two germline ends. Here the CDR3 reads CASSVGQTRGPGANVLTF. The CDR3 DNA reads TGTGCCAGCAGCGTAGGGCAGACAAGGGGTCCTGGGGCCAACGTCCTGACTTTC.

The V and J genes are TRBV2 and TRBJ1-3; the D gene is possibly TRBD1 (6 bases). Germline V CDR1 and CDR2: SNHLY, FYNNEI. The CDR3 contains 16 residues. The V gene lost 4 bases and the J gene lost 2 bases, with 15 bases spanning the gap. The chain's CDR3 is CASSAQGPRTGNTIYF. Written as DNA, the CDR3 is TGTGCCAGCAGTGCACAGGGCCCCAGGACTGGAAACACCATATATTTT.

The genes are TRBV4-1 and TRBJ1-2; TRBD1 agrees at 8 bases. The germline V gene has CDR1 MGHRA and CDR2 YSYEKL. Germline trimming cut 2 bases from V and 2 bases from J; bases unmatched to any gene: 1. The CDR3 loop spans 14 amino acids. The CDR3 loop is CASSQQGANYGYTF. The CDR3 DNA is TGCGCCAGCAGCCAACAGGGGGCCAACTATGGCTACACCTTC.

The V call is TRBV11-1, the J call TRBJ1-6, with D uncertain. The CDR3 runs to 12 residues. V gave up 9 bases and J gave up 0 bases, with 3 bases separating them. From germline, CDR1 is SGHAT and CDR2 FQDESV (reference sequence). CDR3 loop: CARYSYNSPLHF. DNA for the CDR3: TGTGCCAGATACTCCTATAATTCACCCCTCCACTTT. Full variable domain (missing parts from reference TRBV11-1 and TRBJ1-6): EAEVAQSPRYKITEKSQAVAFWCDPISGHATLYWYRQILGQGPELLVQFQDESVVDDSQLPKDRFSAERLKGVDSTLKIQPAELGDSAMYLCARYSYNSPLHFGNGTRLTVT.

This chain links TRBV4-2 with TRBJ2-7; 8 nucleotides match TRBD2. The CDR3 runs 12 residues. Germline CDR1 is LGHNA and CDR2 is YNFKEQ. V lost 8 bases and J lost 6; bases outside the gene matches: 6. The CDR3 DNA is TGTGCCAGCTCCGGGGGGGGCGCCGAGCAGTACTTC. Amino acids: CASSGGGAEQYF.

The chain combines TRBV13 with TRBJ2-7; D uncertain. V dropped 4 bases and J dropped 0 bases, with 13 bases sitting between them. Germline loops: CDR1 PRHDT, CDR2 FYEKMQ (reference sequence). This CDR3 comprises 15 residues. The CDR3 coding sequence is TGTGCCAGCAGCTGGGCCACGGGCACCTCCTACGAGCAGTACTTC. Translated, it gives CASSWATGTSYEQYF.

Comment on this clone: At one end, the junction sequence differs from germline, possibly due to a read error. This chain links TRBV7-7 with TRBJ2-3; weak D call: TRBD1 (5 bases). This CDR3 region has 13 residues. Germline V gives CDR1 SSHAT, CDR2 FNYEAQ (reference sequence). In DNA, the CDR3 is TGTGCTAGCAGCTTAGGGGTTTCGAATACGCAGTATTTT. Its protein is CASSLGVSNTQYF.

This CDR3 reads CASSEYVSVGSPLHF. The CDR3 nucleotides are TGTGCCAGCAGTGAATATGTTTCCGTGGGGTCACCCCTCCACTTT. The chain carries TRBV25-1 and TRBJ1-6; no firm D call. This CDR3 is built from 15 residues. Per germline, CDR1 MGHDK and CDR2 SYGVNS. Trimming pared 0 bases from V and 10 bases from J, leaving 13 bases between. The full variable domain, completed using reference TRBV25-1 and TRBJ1-6, is EADIYQTPRYLVIGTGKKITLECSQTMGHDKMYWYQQDPGMELHLIHYSYGVNSTEKGDLSSESTVSRIRTEHFPLTLESARPSHTSQYLCASSEYVSVGSPLHFGNGTRLTVT.

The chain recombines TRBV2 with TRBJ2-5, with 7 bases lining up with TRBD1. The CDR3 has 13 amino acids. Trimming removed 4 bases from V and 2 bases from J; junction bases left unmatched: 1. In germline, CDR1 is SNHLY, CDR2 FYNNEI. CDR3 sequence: CASSGTGQETQYF. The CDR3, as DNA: TGTGCCAGCAGTGGGACAGGTCAAGAGACCCAGTACTTC.

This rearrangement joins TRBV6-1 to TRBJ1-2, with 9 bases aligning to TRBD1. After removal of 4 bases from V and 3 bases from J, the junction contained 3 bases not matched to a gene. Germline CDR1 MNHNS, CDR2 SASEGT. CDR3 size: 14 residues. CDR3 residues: CASSGRDRDYGYTF. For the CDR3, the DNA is TGTGCCAGCAGTGGTCGGGACAGGGACTATGGCTACACCTTC.

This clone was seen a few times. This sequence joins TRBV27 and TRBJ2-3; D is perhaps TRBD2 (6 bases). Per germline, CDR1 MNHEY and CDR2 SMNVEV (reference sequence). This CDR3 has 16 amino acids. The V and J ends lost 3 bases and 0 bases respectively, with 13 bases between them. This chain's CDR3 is CASSFGGILSTDTQYF. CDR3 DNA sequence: TGTGCCAGCAGTTTCGGAGGGATACTAAGCACAGATACGCAGTATTTT.

As DNA, the CDR3 is TGTGCCAGCAGCTTTCCCGGCGTACCTGGGGCCAACGTCCTGACTTTC. Its protein product is CASSFPGVPGANVLTF. The chain is built from TRBV5-4 and TRBJ2-6; D gene uncertain. Per germline, CDR1 SGHNT and CDR2 YYREEE (reference sequence). Trimming took 2 bases from V and 2 from J, leaving 11 bases between them. The CDR3 covers 16 residues.

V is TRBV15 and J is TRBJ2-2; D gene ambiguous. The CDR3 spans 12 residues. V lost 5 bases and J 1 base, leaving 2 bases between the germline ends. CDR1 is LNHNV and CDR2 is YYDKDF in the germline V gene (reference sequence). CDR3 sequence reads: CATSGNTGELFF. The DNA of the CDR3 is TGTGCCACCAGCGGGAACACCGGGGAGCTGTTTTTT.

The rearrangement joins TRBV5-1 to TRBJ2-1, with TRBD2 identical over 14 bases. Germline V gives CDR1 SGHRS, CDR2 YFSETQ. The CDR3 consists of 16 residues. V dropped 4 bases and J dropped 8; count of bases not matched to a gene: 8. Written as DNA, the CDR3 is TGCGCCAGCAGCGCGCCGGGACTAGCGGGAGTATATGAGCAGTTCTTC. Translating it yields CASSAPGLAGVYEQFF. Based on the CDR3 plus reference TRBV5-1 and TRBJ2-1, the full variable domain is KAGVTQTPRYLIKTRGQQVTLSCSPISGHRSVSWYQQTPGQGLQFLFEYFSETQRNKGNFPGRFSGRQFSNSRSEMNVSTLELGDSALYLCASSAPGLAGVYEQFFGPGTRLTVL.

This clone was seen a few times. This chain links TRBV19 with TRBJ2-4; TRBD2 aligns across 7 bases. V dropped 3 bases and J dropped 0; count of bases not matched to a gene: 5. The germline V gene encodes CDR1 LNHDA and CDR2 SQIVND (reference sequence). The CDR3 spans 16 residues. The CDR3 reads CASSIWEGIAKNIQYF. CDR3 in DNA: TGTGCCAGTAGTATTTGGGAGGGCATAGCCAAAAACATTCAGTACTTC.